This record looks at one T cell receptor (beta chain) sequence and its context. The antigen remains undetermined. The source of the sample is a study of blood T cells in healthy people across ages. Germline assignment: CDR1 SGHRS and CDR2 YFSETQ. J gave up 3 bases and V 3 bases, and 14 bases lay outside the gene matches. This CDR3 is 17 amino acids long. A second PCR of roughly 6 to 12 cycles used a sample-barcoded 5' primer and a J-beta primer mix. TCRdb reprocessed the 5' RACE reads with MiXCR, giving one entry per CDR3 protein. Found here are over 1.5 million distinct CDR3 sequences, around 50% of them singletons; the top ten hold around 2.1%. Study outcomes and limitations: Diversity of TCR beta per million T cells declined in a roughly linear way with age.

The rearrangement uses TRBV5-1 and TRBJ2-7; 8 bases align to TRBD1. Sequenced input: blood. The receptor's source is a woman in her thirties or forties in good health. This chain's CDR3 is CASSSNPTGTGDYEQYF. The CDR3 bases are TGCGCCAGCAGCTCAAACCCGACCGGGACAGGAGACTACGAGCAGTACTTC.